The rows below give T cell receptor beta chains drawn from one sample of a study of spatial heterogeneity in lung cancer. TCRdb independently ran MiXCR on the 5' RACE reads; one entry per CDR3 protein. This sample has some 21,000 distinct CDR3 sequences; 4% to 5% occur once, and the top ten carry nearly 7.5%. Sequenced material: PBMCs, taken at surgery. All receptors come from a male donor with early-stage non-small cell lung cancer. Each CDR3 is given with its conserved first and last residue. Each record gives: D gene, J gene, clone size, V gene, CDR3 length, CDR3 protein, CDR3 DNA. A D gene is named only where the DNA matches it firmly. Size tells how often a clone was seen (once, few, many) or the class of an expanded clone, and some rows leave it out.

>TRBD1|TRBJ2-4|many|TRBV28|15
CASTIQGANYDIQYF
TGTGCCAGCACAATTCAGGGGGCGAATTATGACATTCAGTACTTC
>.|TRBJ2-2|many|TRBV19|13
CASSTDYTGELFF
TGTGCCAGTAGTACGGATTACACCGGGGAGCTGTTTTTT
>.|TRBJ2-2|many|TRBV6-2/TRBV6-3|15
CASSHRTYLAGELFF
TGTGCCAGCAGTCACCGGACTTATCTTGCCGGGGAGCTGTTTTTT
>.|TRBJ1-4|.|TRBV30|15
CAWSPTRFTGEKLFF
TGTGCCTGGAGCCCCACCCGGTTCACAGGGGAAAAACTGTTTTTT
>.|TRBJ1-5|many|TRBV16|15
CASSQLFHSGQPQHF
TGTGCCAGCAGCCAACTTTTCCATTCGGGCCAGCCCCAGCATTTT
>.|TRBJ1-1|many|TRBV6-2/TRBV6-3|13
CASKDGMNTEAFF
TGTGCCAGCAAGGATGGGATGAACACTGAAGCTTTCTTT
>.|TRBJ1-1|medium-sized|TRBV4-1|15
CASSQKGEGYTEAFF
TGCGCCAGCAGCCAAAAAGGGGAGGGGTACACTGAAGCTTTCTTT
>.|TRBJ1-5|many|TRBV12-3/TRBV12-4|15
CASSFSRGVVQPQHF
TGTGCCAGCAGTTTTTCCAGGGGAGTCGTTCAGCCCCAGCATTTT
>.|TRBJ1-2|.|TRBV27|13
CASSPGLTYGYTF
TGTGCCAGCAGTCCCGGACTGACCTATGGCTACACCTTC
>.|TRBJ2-2|.|TRBV7-2|14
CASSLDLGTGELFF
TGTGCCAGCAGCTTAGACCTCGGCACCGGGGAGCTGTTTTTT
>.|TRBJ2-3|.|TRBV20-1|15
CSARDPTETSDTQYF
TGCAGTGCTAGAGATCCCACAGAGACGTCAGATACGCAGTATTTT
>.|TRBJ2-7|many|TRBV29-1|14
CSAKRVQGVHEQYF
TGCAGCGCTAAGCGGGTCCAGGGGGTCCACGAGCAGTACTTC
>.|TRBJ1-2|many|TRBV19|14
CASSLRGGSYGYTF
TGTGCCAGTAGTCTGCGGGGAGGGTCCTATGGCTACACCTTC
>.|TRBJ2-5|many|TRBV9|15
CASSVGRSKGETQYF
TGTGCCAGCAGCGTAGGCAGGTCAAAGGGAGAGACCCAGTACTTC
>TRBD2|TRBJ2-3|many|TRBV19|15
CASCLDGGSTDTQYF
TGTGCCAGTTGCCTTGACGGGGGGTCCACAGATACGCAGTATTTT
>.|TRBJ2-5|.|TRBV6-4|15
CASRPSGTERETQYF
TGTGCCAGCAGGCCATCCGGGACTGAGAGAGAGACCCAGTACTTC
>TRBD1|TRBJ1-1|few|TRBV20-1|15
CSAHPRTGLNTEAFF
TGCAGTGCTCATCCTCGGACAGGGCTGAACACTGAAGCTTTCTTT
>TRBD1|TRBJ2-2|many|TRBV29-1|15
CSVVDRGLDSGELFF
TGCAGCGTGGTGGACAGGGGGCTTGATTCCGGGGAGCTGTTTTTT